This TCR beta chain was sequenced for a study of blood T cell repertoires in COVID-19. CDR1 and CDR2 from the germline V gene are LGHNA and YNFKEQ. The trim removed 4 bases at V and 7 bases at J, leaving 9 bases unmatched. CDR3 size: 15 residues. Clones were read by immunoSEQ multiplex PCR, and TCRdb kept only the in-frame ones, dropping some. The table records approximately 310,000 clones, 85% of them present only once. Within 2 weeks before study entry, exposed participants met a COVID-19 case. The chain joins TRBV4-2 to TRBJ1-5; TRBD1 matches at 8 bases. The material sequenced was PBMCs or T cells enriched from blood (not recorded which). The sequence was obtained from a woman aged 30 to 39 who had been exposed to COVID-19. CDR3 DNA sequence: TGTGCCAGCAGCCCAAGACAGGGGCCAAGCCAGCCCCAGCATTTT. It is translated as CASSPRQGPSQPQHF.